A selection of T cell receptor beta chains follows, all from one sample in a study of human T cells and chemical hapten exposure. TCRdb used MiXCR to reprocess the RACE reads, holding one entry per CDR3 protein. There are over 11,000 distinct CDR3 sequences in the sample; around 17% occur only once, and 7.2% lies in the top ten. The sample here was whole blood, taken in connection with sensitization to the hapten diphenylcyclopropenone (DPC). These receptor sequences come from a young woman with alopecia areata. Some clones in this sample may be carry-over from other donors' samples. CDR3s include the opening cysteine and the closing phenylalanine or tryptophan. Each record gives: J gene, V gene, clone size, D gene, CDR3 DNA, CDR3 protein. A D gene is named only where the DNA matches it firmly. For some rows the clone size is stated as once, few or many, or as a class when expanded; others skip it.

>TRBJ1-3|TRBV4-2|-|-
TGTGCCAGCAGCCAGGGCGGCGGAAACACCATATATTTT
CASSQGGGNTIYF
>TRBJ1-3|TRBV4-3|medium-sized|-
TGCGCCAGCAGCCAAGTGCTGGGAAACACCATATATTTT
CASSQVLGNTIYF
>TRBJ2-1|TRBV11-2|-|-
TGTGCCAGCAGCTCCTGGGGCAATGAGCAGTTCTTC
CASSSWGNEQFF
>TRBJ1-5|TRBV6-5|medium-sized|-
TGTGCCAGCAGTTACTCGGGATCTATCCAGCCCCAGCATTTT
CASSYSGSIQPQHF
>TRBJ1-4|TRBV28|many|-
TGTGCCAGCAGGACCAGCCCGGAAAGGGGAAAACTGTTTTTT
CASRTSPERGKLFF
>TRBJ1-5|TRBV20-1|medium-sized|-
TGCAGTGCTAGAGATACCGGGTCGCTGCTTGTTCAGCCCCAGCATTTT
CSARDTGSLLVQPQHF
>TRBJ1-6|TRBV6-1|many|-
TGTGCCAGCAGTGAAGACGGCGGTAATTCACCCCTCCACTTT
CASSEDGGNSPLHF
>TRBJ2-7|TRBV29-1|-|TRBD1
TGCAGCGTGCCCGGGACAGGGAGGCACGAGCAGTACTTC
CSVPGTGRHEQYF
>TRBJ2-1|TRBV18|few|TRBD2
TGTGCCAGCTCACGAGTTGCGGGAGTGGGCTTCAATGAGCAGTTCTTC
CASSRVAGVGFNEQFF
>TRBJ2-3|TRBV11-2|-|-
TGTGCCAGCAGCGCCCCGGGGATCGGGACAGATACGCAGTATTTT
CASSAPGIGTDTQYF
>TRBJ2-3|TRBV11-3|many|TRBD1
TGTGCCAGCAGCCCAAGGGACAGGGGCCTCGTGGATACGCAGTATTTT
CASSPRDRGLVDTQYF
>TRBJ2-3|TRBV20-1|medium-sized|TRBD1
TGCAGTGCAGAACACAGGGGGCAGGCCACAGATACGCAGTATTTT
CSAEHRGQATDTQYF
>TRBJ2-3|TRBV5-1|many|TRBD2
TGCGCCAGCAGCTCAACTAGCGGCACAGATACGCAGTATTTT
CASSSTSGTDTQYF
>TRBJ1-6|TRBV10-1|medium-sized|-
TGCGCCAGGGAAAATGAGAATTCACCCCTCCACTTT
CARENENSPLHF
>TRBJ2-3|TRBV20-1|many|TRBD1
TGCAGTTCTAGGGACAGCTCGATGTATACGCAGTATTTT
CSSRDSSMYTQYF
>TRBJ2-3|TRBV20-1|once|TRBD1
TGCAGTGCTAGAGGGGACAGCATGGCAGATACGCAGTATTTT
CSARGDSMADTQYF
>TRBJ1-1|TRBV6-5|many|-
TGTGCCAGCAGTCGGTGGAACACTGAAGCTTTCTTT
CASSRWNTEAFF
>TRBJ2-2|TRBV12-3/TRBV12-4|many|-
TGTGCCAGCAGTATCCAAGGGCTAGGGGAGCTGTTTTTT
CASSIQGLGELFF
>TRBJ2-3|TRBV12-3/TRBV12-4|many|-
TGTGCCAGCAGTTTAGGAGCGGGCTTTAGCACAGATACGCAGTATTTT
CASSLGAGFSTDTQYF
>TRBJ2-2|TRBV6-6|many|TRBD1
TGTGCCAGCACCACCGGGACAGAACACACCGGGGAGCTGTTTTTT
CASTTGTEHTGELFF
>TRBJ2-6|TRBV29-1|many|-
TGCAGCGTTTCCGCCCGGGAATCTGGGGCCAACGTCCTGACTTTC
CSVSARESGANVLTF
>TRBJ2-1|TRBV6-2/TRBV6-3|few|TRBD2
TGTGCCAGCAGCAGAGCTAGCGGGAGAAACAATGAGCAGTTCTTC
CASSRASGRNNEQFF
>TRBJ1-1|TRBV4-3|-|-
TGCGCCAGCAGCTCCAGCGACATGAACACTGAAGCTTTCTTT
CASSSSDMNTEAFF
>TRBJ2-2|TRBV19|many|TRBD2
TGTGCCAGTAGTATCAAGGGACTAAACACTGCGAACACCGGGGAGCTGTTTTTT
CASSIKGLNTANTGELFF
>TRBJ2-2|TRBV7-3|many|-
TGTGCCAGCAGAAAGGTGAACACCGGGGAGCTGTTTTTT
CASRKVNTGELFF
>TRBJ1-6|TRBV6-1|medium-sized|TRBD1
TGTGCCATCCGGGGGGACAGTCTTAATTCACCCCTCCACTTT
CAIRGDSLNSPLHF
>TRBJ2-2|TRBV9|medium-sized|-
TGTGCCAGCAGCGTAGGGAACACCGGGGAGCTGTTTTTT
CASSVGNTGELFF
>TRBJ1-1|TRBV28|many|-
TGTGCCAGCAGTTTACCAGGGGCCCCCATGAACACTGAAGCTTTCTTT
CASSLPGAPMNTEAFF
>TRBJ2-1|TRBV20-1|few|-
TGCAGTGCCAGGACTGTAAACAATGAGCAGTTCTTC
CSARTVNNEQFF
>TRBJ2-2|TRBV12-3/TRBV12-4|many|TRBD1
TGTGCCTGGGATCTAAGGGGGCGAGGCGGGGAGCTGTTTTTT
CAWDLRGRGGELFF
>TRBJ2-3|TRBV10-2|-|-
TGCGCCAGCAGTCGGGGGAGGAGCACAGATACGCAGTATTTT
CASSRGRSTDTQYF
>TRBJ1-2|TRBV28|many|-
TGTGCCAGCAGTTTACGTGAACTTAACTATGGCTACACCTTC
CASSLRELNYGYTF
>TRBJ2-1|TRBV14|medium-sized|-
TGTGCCAGCAGCCAAGATTTTGCAGGCGAGCAGTTCTTC
CASSQDFAGEQFF
>TRBJ2-2|TRBV4-2|medium-sized|-
TGTGCCAGCAGCCCAAGATGGCTAGCGGAGGGGGGCGGGGAGCTGTTTTTT
CASSPRWLAEGGGELFF
>TRBJ1-5|TRBV2|medium-sized|TRBD1
TGTGCCAGCAGTACACAGGGGAGGCGTCAGCCCCAGCATTTT
CASSTQGRRQPQHF
>TRBJ1-1|TRBV6-6|medium-sized|-
TGTGCCAGCAGTTACTCTAGAAGGGACACTGAAGCTTTCTTT
CASSYSRRDTEAFF
>TRBJ2-1|TRBV4-3|many|TRBD1
TGCGCCAGCAGCCAAGAGGGACAGGAAGAAAATGAGCAGTTCTTC
CASSQEGQEENEQFF
>TRBJ1-5|TRBV4-2|-|TRBD1
TGTGCCAGCAGCCAAGATGGGGGCAGGGGGCTTCAGCCCCAGCATTTT
CASSQDGGRGLQPQHF
>TRBJ2-1|TRBV11-2|many|-
TGTGCCAGCAGCCCCCAAGGACGGACCCAGTTCTTC
CASSPQGRTQFF
>TRBJ2-1|TRBV28|-|TRBD2
TGTGCCAGCCTAGAGCCTAGCGGGAGTAACTACAATGAGCAGTTCTTC
CASLEPSGSNYNEQFF
>TRBJ1-2|TRBV6-4|-|-
TGTGCCAGCAGTGATGTCTATGGCTACACCTTC
CASSDVYGYTF
>TRBJ2-4|TRBV12-3/TRBV12-4|few|-
TGTGCCAGCAGTTCTGGGGATTACATTCAGTACTTC
CASSSGDYIQYF
>TRBJ1-5|TRBV28|-|-
TGTGCCAGCAAGTCGGGGGGACCTCAGCCCCAGCATTTT
CASKSGGPQPQHF
>TRBJ1-1|TRBV20-1|medium-sized|TRBD1
TGCAGTGCCCTACGGGACAGGGTTTCCACTGAAGCTTTCTTT
CSALRDRVSTEAFF
>TRBJ1-1|TRBV7-3|many|TRBD1
TGTGCCAGCAGCTTTGACACAGGGGTTACTGAAGCTTTCTTT
CASSFDTGVTEAFF
>TRBJ2-2|TRBV7-9|many|-
TGTGCCAGCAGCTTAGAGGTCGGGGAGCTGTTTTTT
CASSLEVGELFF
>TRBJ1-1|TRBV29-1|many|TRBD1
TGCAGCGTTGTGGGACAGGGGGCGAACACTGAAGCTTTCTTT
CSVVGQGANTEAFF
>TRBJ2-7|TRBV27|-|-
TGTGCCAGCAGTCCGTTAGGCTCCTACGAGCAGTACTTC
CASSPLGSYEQYF
>TRBJ1-2|TRBV13|medium-sized|-
TGTGCCAGCAGCCAAACCGGGGCCTATGGCTACACCTTC
CASSQTGAYGYTF